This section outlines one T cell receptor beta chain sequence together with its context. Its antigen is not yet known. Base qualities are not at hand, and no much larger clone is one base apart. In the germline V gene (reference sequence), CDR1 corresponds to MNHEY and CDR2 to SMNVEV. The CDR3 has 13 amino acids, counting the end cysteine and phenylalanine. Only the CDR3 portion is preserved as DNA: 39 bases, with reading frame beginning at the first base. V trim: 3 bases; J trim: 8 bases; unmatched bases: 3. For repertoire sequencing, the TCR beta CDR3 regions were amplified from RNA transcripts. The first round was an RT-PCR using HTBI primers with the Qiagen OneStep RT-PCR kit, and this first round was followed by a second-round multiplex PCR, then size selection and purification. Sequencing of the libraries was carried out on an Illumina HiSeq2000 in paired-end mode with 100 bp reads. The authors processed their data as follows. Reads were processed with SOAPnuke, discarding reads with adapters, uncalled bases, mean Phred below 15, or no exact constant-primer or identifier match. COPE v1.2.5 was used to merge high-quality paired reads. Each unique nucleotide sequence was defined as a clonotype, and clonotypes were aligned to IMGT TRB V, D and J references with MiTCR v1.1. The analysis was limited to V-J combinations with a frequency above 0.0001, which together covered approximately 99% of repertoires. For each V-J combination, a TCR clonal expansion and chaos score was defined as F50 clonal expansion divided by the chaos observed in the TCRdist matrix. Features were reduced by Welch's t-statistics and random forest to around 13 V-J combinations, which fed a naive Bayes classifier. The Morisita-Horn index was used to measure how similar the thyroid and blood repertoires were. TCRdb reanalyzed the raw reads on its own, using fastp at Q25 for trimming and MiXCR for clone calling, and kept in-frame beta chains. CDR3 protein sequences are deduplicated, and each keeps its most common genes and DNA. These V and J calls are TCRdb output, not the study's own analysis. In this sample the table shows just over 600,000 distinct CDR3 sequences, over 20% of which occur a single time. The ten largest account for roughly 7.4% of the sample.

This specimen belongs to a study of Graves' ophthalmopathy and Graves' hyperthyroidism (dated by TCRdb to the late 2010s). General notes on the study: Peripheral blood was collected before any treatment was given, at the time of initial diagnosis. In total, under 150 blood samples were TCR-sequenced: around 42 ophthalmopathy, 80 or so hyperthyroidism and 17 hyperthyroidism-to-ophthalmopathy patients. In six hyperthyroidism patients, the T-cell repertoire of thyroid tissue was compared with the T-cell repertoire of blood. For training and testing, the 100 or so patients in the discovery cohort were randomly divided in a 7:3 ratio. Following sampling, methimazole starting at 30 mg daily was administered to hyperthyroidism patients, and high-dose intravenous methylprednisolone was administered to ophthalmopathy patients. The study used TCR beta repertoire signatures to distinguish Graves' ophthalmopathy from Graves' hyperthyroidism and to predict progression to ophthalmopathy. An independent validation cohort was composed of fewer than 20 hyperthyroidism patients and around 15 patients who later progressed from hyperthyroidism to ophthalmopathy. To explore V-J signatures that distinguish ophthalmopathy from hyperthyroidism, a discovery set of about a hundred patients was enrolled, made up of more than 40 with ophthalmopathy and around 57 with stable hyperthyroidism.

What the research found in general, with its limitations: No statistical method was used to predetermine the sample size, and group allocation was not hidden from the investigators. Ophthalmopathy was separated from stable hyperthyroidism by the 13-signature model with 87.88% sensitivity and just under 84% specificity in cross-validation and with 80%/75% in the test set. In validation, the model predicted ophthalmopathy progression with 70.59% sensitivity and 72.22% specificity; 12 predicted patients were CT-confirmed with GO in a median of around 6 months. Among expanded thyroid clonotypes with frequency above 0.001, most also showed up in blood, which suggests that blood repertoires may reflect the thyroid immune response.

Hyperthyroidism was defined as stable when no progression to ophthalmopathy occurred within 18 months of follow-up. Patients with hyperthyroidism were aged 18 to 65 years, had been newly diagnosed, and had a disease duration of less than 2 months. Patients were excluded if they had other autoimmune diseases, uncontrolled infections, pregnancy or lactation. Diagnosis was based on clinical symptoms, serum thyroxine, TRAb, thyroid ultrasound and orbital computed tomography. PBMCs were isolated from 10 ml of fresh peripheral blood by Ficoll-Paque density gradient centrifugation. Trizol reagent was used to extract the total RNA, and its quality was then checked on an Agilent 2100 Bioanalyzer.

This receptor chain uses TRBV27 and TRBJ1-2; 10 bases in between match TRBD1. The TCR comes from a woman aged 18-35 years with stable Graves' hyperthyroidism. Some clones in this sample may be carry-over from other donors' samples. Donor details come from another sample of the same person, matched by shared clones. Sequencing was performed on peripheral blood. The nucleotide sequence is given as TGTGCCAGCAGTTTGACAGGGGGCAAAGGCTACACCTTC. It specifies CASSLTGGKGYTF.